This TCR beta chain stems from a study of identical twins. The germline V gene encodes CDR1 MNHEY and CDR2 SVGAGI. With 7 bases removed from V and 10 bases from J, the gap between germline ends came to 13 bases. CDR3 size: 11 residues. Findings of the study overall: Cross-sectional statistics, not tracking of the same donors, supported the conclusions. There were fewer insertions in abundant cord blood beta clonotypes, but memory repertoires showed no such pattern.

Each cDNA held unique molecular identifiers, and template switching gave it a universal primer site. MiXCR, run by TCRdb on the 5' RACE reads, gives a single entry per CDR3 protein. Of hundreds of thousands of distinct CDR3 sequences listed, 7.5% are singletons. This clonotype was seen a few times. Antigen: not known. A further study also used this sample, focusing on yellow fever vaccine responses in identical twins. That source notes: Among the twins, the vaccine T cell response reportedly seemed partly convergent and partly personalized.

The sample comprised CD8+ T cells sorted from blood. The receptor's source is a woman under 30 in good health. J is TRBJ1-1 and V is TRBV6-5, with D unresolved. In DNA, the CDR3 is TGTGCCAGCAAGCTCGGGGATGTAGCTTTCTTT. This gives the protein CASKLGDVAFF.